The 26 T cell receptor beta chains in this list originate from one sample, sequenced in a study of cytomegalovirus exposure and HLA in healthy donors. In the PCR, 60 Vbeta and 13 Jbeta primers were used. The data were produced by immunoSEQ multiplex PCR, yet TCRdb's version contains in-frame clones alone and is incomplete. Of 130,000 to 150,000 clones listed, around 80% are singletons. Sequencing was performed on PBMCs. These receptor sequences come from a man in his thirties or forties in good health and CMV-seronegative.

The J gene is TRBJ2-7, the V gene TRBV2; 8 nucleotides align to TRBD1. V lost 6 bases, J lost 6 bases, and 4 bases stayed unmatched. The CDR3 runs to 12 residues. CDR1 SNHLY and CDR2 FYNNEI come from the germline V gene. The CDR3 DNA follows: TGTGCCAGCAGCCTCGACAGGGGCGAGCAGTACTTC. Encoded protein: CASSLDRGEQYF.

The table lists this clone with a count of one. This chain uses TRBV18 with TRBJ1-2; 7 bases are shared with TRBD1. The CDR3 length is 15 residues. With 2 bases clipped from V and 7 bases from J, the junction kept 10 bases outside the gene matches. Germline V gives CDR1 KGHSH, CDR2 LQKENI. In DNA form, the CDR3 reads TGTGCCAGCTCACCAACCGGGACAGACCTATCTGGCTACACCTTC. It yields the protein CASSPTGTDLSGYTF.

This clone was counted a few times. V and J are TRBV6-5 and TRBJ1-5; TRBD1 aligns across 9 bases. Germline V gene lookup returns CDR1 MNHEY and CDR2 SVGAGI. V shed 6 bases and J 4 bases; nucleotides not matched to a gene: 1. This CDR3 comprises 13 residues. The CDR3 nucleotides are TGTGCCAGCAGACAGGGGGCTAATCAGCCCCAGCATTTT. Translation: CASRQGANQPQHF.

This chain links TRBV5-4 with TRBJ1-3; D may be TRBD1 (6 bases). Per germline, CDR1 SGHNT and CDR2 YYREEE (reference sequence). This CDR3 is built from 17 residues. The germline V and J ends were trimmed by 3 bases and 0 bases, with 16 bases remaining between them. Here the CDR3 DNA reads TGTGCCAGCAGCTCGCGACAGGACACAGACTCTGGAAACACCATATATTTT. Protein sequence: CASSSRQDTDSGNTIYF.

This chain joins TRBV27 and TRBJ2-1; 9 nucleotides match TRBD2. V shed 3 bases, J shed 2 bases, and the junction held 14 bases outside the gene matches. The CDR3 consists of 19 residues. Germline assignment: CDR1 MNHEY and CDR2 SMNVEV (reference sequence). The CDR3 nucleotides read TGTGCCAGCAGTTTTTGGCAGGGATCGGGCGGGAGGGCCTACAATGAGCAGTTCTTC. Protein product: CASSFWQGSGGRAYNEQFF.

The gene calls are TRBV7-2 and TRBJ1-5; 9 positions agree with TRBD1. Per the germline V gene, CDR1 is SGHTA and CDR2 is FQGNSA. The CDR3 covers 14 residues. V shed 6 bases and J 7 bases; nucleotides not matched to a gene: 7. The CDR3 sequence is CASRTGTGWQPQHF. CDR3 DNA sequence: TGTGCCAGCAGAACCGGGACAGGGTGGCAGCCCCAGCATTTT.

The V gene is TRBV6-5, the J gene TRBJ2-3; TRBD2 matches 12 bases. From germline, CDR1 is MNHEY and CDR2 SVGAGI. V trimming: 6 bases; J trimming: 4 bases; junction bases outside the gene matches: 5. The CDR3 is made up of 15 amino acids. CDR3 loop: CASRRLAGAPDTQYF. CDR3 sequence (DNA): TGTGCCAGCAGAAGACTAGCGGGGGCTCCAGATACGCAGTATTTT.

The rearrangement joins TRBV6-5 to TRBJ1-2; 8 positions match TRBD1. The CDR3 sequence is 15 residues long. The trim removed 4 bases at V and 4 bases at J, leaving 8 bases unmatched. Germline V gives CDR1 MNHEY, CDR2 SVGAGI. CDR3 bases: TGTGCCAGCAGTTCGGGGAGCAGGGGGCTCTATGGCTACACCTTC. This gives the protein CASSSGSRGLYGYTF.

The chain is built from TRBV19 and TRBJ1-2, with D hard to call. This CDR3 has 13 residues. Germline CDR1 LNHDA, CDR2 SQIVND (reference sequence). With 8 bases removed from V and 7 bases from J, the gap between germline ends came to 17 bases. This chain's CDR3 is CASRREDGSGYTF. Here the CDR3 DNA reads TGTGCCAGTCGCCGGGAGGACGGAAGTGGCTACACCTTC.

The V gene is TRBV6-5, the J gene TRBJ1-6, with D possibly being TRBD1 (6 bases). The CDR3 sequence is 15 residues long. CDR1 MNHEY and CDR2 SVGAGI come from the germline V gene. V lost 7 bases to trimming and J lost 9 bases, with 19 bases between them. The CDR3 DNA is TGTGCCAGCACCGAGAACAGGGTTCTTGGTTCACCCCTCCACTTT. It specifies CASTENRVLGSPLHF.

This chain links TRBV25-1 with TRBJ1-2; 7 bases line up with TRBD1. CDR3 length: 15 amino acids. V shed 0 bases, J shed 9 bases, and the junction held 10 bases outside the gene matches. Germline-derived CDR1 and CDR2 are MGHDK and SYGVNS. The CDR3, as DNA: TGTGCCAGCAGTGAATATCGACAGGGTAGGGATAGCTACACCTTC. Translated, it gives CASSEYRQGRDSYTF.

This chain joins TRBV29-1 and TRBJ1-5; TRBD1 might be the D (5 bases). Germline CDR1 SQVTM, CDR2 ANQGSEA. CDR3 length equals 21 residues. V shed 0 bases and J shed 7 bases, with 34 bases lying between them. CDR3 coding DNA: TGCAGCGTTGAAGAAATTGGGTTATCGTCGCAGGGAGGAGACCTCAACCAGCCCCAGCATTTT. This encodes CSVEEIGLSSQGGDLNQPQHF. Full variable domain (missing parts from reference TRBV29-1 and TRBJ1-5): SAVISQKPSRDICQRGTSLTIQCQVDSQVTMMFWYRQQPGQSLTLIATANQGSEATYESGFVIDKFPISRPNLTFSTLTVSNMSPEDSSIYLCSVEEIGLSSQGGDLNQPQHFGDGTRLSIL.

V gene TRBV2 combines with J gene TRBJ2-1; D possibly corresponds to TRBD2 (6 bases). The CDR3 spans 13 residues. Looked up from germline, CDR1 is SNHLY and CDR2 is FYNNEI. Trimming removed 6 bases from V and 8 bases from J, with 14 bases in between. The CDR3 nucleotides are TGTGCCAGCAGCGGGAGTCTTCCCCATGAGCAGTTCTTC. Protein sequence: CASSGSLPHEQFF.

The rearrangement joins TRBV4-1 to TRBJ2-3, with D possibly matching TRBD1 (8 bases). V lost 4 bases to trimming and J lost 8 bases, with 22 bases between them. The CDR3 sequence is 16 residues long. Per the germline V gene, CDR1 is MGHRA and CDR2 is YSYEKL. CDR3 nucleotides: TGCGCCAGCAGCCTCATTCCAGGACAGGGAGGGGGTACGCAGTATTTT. Amino acids: CASSLIPGQGGGTQYF.

Turning to this clone: Germline is not matched at one junction end, which may reflect a read error. The V and J genes are TRBV5-1 and TRBJ1-2; D ambiguous. Germline assignment: CDR1 SGHRS and CDR2 YFSETQ. The CDR3 loop spans 13 amino acids. CDR3 nucleotide sequence: TGCGCCAGCAGCTTGAGCCCAAACTATGGCTACCCCTTC. It yields the protein CASSLSPNYGYPF.

This clone was detected a few times. The chain couples TRBV5-1 to TRBJ2-7; 8 nucleotides align to TRBD1. Losses at the gene ends were 4 bases for V and 6 bases for J; bases not matched to a gene: 6. CDR1 is SGHRS and CDR2 is YFSETQ in the germline V gene. This CDR3 region has 13 residues. This CDR3 is CASSKGQGAEQYF. DNA of the CDR3: TGCGCCAGCAGCAAAGGACAGGGAGCCGAGCAGTACTTC.

The chain joins TRBV12-5 to TRBJ2-1; 10 nucleotides line up with TRBD1. CDR3 length: 17 residues. Per the germline V gene, CDR1 is LGHNT and CDR2 is FRNRAP. Trimming cost V 4 bases and J 4 bases; bases outside gene matches: 10. CDR3 in amino acids: CASGYYPRDRGYNEQFF. As DNA, the CDR3 is TGTGCTAGTGGTTACTACCCCCGGGACAGGGGATACAATGAGCAGTTCTTC.

J is TRBJ1-5 and V is TRBV7-8; TRBD1 matches 10 bases. The germline gives CDR1 SGHVS, CDR2 FQNEAQ. This CDR3 is built from 18 residues. Germline trimming cut 0 bases from V and 3 bases from J; bases unmatched to any gene: 8. The DNA of the CDR3 is TGTGCCAGCAGCTTAGCGCAAGGGACAGGGGCCTTCAATCAGCCCCAGCATTTT. It encodes CASSLAQGTGAFNQPQHF.

This clone was found a few times. The chain is built from TRBV25-1 and TRBJ2-3; the match to TRBD2 covers 9 bases. The V segment lost 2 bases and the J segment 5 bases; nucleotides outside the gene matches: 8. The V gene's germline CDR1 is MGHDK and CDR2 SYGVNS. This CDR3 is built from 16 residues. This CDR3 reads CASSERASGMGDTQYF. CDR3 sequence (DNA): TGTGCCAGCAGTGAAAGGGCTAGCGGGATGGGAGATACGCAGTATTTT.

V and J are TRBV28 and TRBJ2-3, with D uncertain. The CDR3 spans 13 residues. The V gene's germline CDR1 is MDHEN and CDR2 SYDVKM. V shed 6 bases and J shed 0 bases, with 7 bases lying between them. In DNA, the CDR3 is TGTGCCAGCAGAGGCAGGAGCACAGATACGCAGTATTTT. Translated: CASRGRSTDTQYF.

The chain uses TRBV5-1 and TRBJ2-2; TRBD1 agrees at 8 bases. Germline CDR1 is SGHRS and CDR2 is YFSETQ. CDR3 length: 15 residues. V lost 5 bases, J lost 6 bases, and 9 bases stayed unmatched. CDR3 bases: TGCGCCAGCAGGCCAGGGGGCGCCGACGCCGGGGAGCTGTTTTTT. This sequence encodes CASRPGGADAGELFF.

This rearrangement joins TRBV5-1 to TRBJ1-4; D is uncertain. Germline CDR1 SGHRS, CDR2 YFSETQ. The V and J ends lost 0 bases and 7 bases respectively, with 13 bases between them. The CDR3 has 15 residues. CDR3 sequence (DNA): TGCGCCAGCAGCTTGGAGGCAGGCGGGCGTGAAAAACTGTTTTTT. This codes for CASSLEAGGREKLFF.

The chain joins TRBV6-6 to TRBJ2-5, with TRBD2 identical over 9 bases. This CDR3 comprises 14 residues. Germline loops: CDR1 MNHNY, CDR2 SVGAGI (reference sequence). Germline trimming cut 5 bases from V and 2 bases from J; bases unmatched to any gene: 3. CDR3 nucleotide sequence: TGTGCCAGCAGTAAGGGACTAGCTCAAGAGACCCAGTACTTC. Protein product: CASSKGLAQETQYF.

The rearrangement joins TRBV11-2 to TRBJ1-1, with a tentative D call TRBD1 (5 bases). Germline V lookup: CDR1 SGHAT, CDR2 FQNNGV. The CDR3 has 15 residues. V lost 0 bases and J 3 bases, leaving 11 bases between the germline ends. The CDR3 DNA follows: TGTGCCAGCAGCTTAGACAGGGTTGGGTACACTGAAGCTTTCTTT. It translates to CASSLDRVGYTEAFF.

This chain connects TRBV6-4 to TRBJ1-4, with unresolved D. The CDR3 runs to 13 residues. V was trimmed by 10 bases and J by 0 bases, leaving 9 bases between them. CDR1 MRHNA and CDR2 SNTAGT come from the germline V gene. The CDR3: CANPAATNEKLFF. The CDR3 region has the DNA TGTGCCAACCCCGCAGCAACTAATGAAAAACTGTTTTTT.

The chain has TRBV7-3 and TRBJ2-2; 7 nucleotides align to TRBD2. This CDR3 has 15 amino acids. Per the germline V gene, CDR1 is SGHTA and CDR2 is FQGTGA. The junction had 3 bases not matched to a gene; V was cut back by 4 bases and J by 1 base. CDR3 sequence: CASSSTSLNTGELFF. CDR3 bases: TGTGCCAGCAGCTCGACTAGCCTGAACACCGGGGAGCTGTTTTTT. The complete variable domain, with remaining parts taken from reference TRBV7-3 and TRBJ2-2, reads GAGVSQTPSNKVTEKGKYVELRCDPISGHTALYWYRQSLGQGPEFLIYFQGTGAADDSGLPNDRFFAVRPEGSVSTLKIQRTERGDSAVYLCASSSTSLNTGELFFGEGSRLTVL.